The text below deals with one T cell receptor beta chain. Its antigen is undetermined. This entry is derived from a study of response to subunit inactivated influenza vaccine. Germline V CDR1 and CDR2: SEHNR, FQNEAQ (reference sequence). V shed 5 bases, J shed 8 bases, and the junction held 6 bases outside the gene matches. The CDR3 consists of 13 residues. TCRdb re-called the RT-PCR reads through MiXCR, storing one row per CDR3 protein. The sample holds about 530,000 distinct CDR3 sequences; about an eighth are singletons and the top ten take more than 8.5%. Notes on the study in general: It was suggested by the authors that few new T cells are recruited by each seasonal influenza vaccination.

The sequenced sample was PBMCs from blood, obtained on the day of vaccination. The origin of this receptor is a man aged 45-65 years who received an inactivated influenza vaccine. V usage is TRBV7-9 and J usage is TRBJ2-3, with 8 bases fitting TRBD2. CDR3 residues: CASSTEAGGTQYF. The CDR3 DNA sequence: TGTGCCAGCAGCACGGAGGCGGGGGGTACGCAGTATTTT.